A selection of T cell receptor beta chains follows, all from one sample in a study of Tregs in tolerant kidney transplant recipients. Assay: immunoSEQ multiplex PCR; the TCRdb copy retains only in-frame clones and omits some. The repertoire holds some 250,000 clones, with around 81% as singletons. Source material: CD4+ T cells from blood. The receptors here all came from a human donor in good health. Each CDR3 is given with its conserved first and last residue. A D gene is named only where the DNA matches it firmly. Where a row states a size, it is once, few, many or the class of an expanded clone; other rows omit it.

size	D	length	J	V	CDR3	DNA
-	-	13	TRBJ1-4	TRBV10-1	CASSERVDEKLFF	TGCGCCAGCAGTGAGAGGGTGGATGAAAAACTGTTTTTT
-	-	16	TRBJ1-5	TRBV7-8	CASSPGSPYSNQPQHF	TGTGCCAGCAGCCCCGGAAGCCCTTATAGCAATCAGCCCCAGCATTTT
-	-	14	TRBJ1-1	TRBV11-3	CASSLRAGTAEAFF	TGTGCCAGCAGCTTAAGGGCAGGGACGGCTGAAGCTTTCTTT
-	-	14	TRBJ1-5	TRBV19	CASSWGVGNQPQHF	TGTGCCAGTAGTTGGGGGGTGGGCAATCAGCCCCAGCATTTT
-	-	10	TRBJ2-7	TRBV21-1	CASCPYEQYF	TGTGCCAGCTGCCCCTACGAGCAGTACTTC
-	-	17	TRBJ1-2	TRBV27	CASSKIYAGHPVYGYTF	TGTGCCAGCAGTAAAATCTACGCGGGACACCCAGTCTATGGCTACACCTTC
-	TRBD1	16	TRBJ1-3	TRBV18	CASSPTGQGSGNTIYF	TGTGCCAGCTCACCCACGGGACAGGGCTCTGGAAACACCATATATTTT
-	TRBD1	16	TRBJ2-7	TRBV7-3	CASSLGGQGAAYEQYF	TGTGCCAGCAGCCTAGGCGGACAGGGGGCCGCCTACGAGCAGTACTTC
-	-	14	TRBJ2-5	TRBV5-1	CASSLGLDLETQYF	TGCGCCAGCAGCTTGGGACTAGATTTGGAGACCCAGTACTTC
few	TRBD2	15	TRBJ2-7	TRBV27	CASSSPTSGSYEQYF	TGTGCCAGCAGTTCCCCCACTAGCGGATCCTACGAGCAGTACTTC
once	-	17	TRBJ1-4	TRBV7-9	CASSFQGTLATNEKLFF	TGTGCCAGCAGCTTTCAGGGGACCCTTGCAACTAATGAAAAACTGTTTTTT
-	-	16	TRBJ1-5	TRBV21-1	CASSPKQGVSNQPQHF	TGTGCCAGCAGCCCTAAACAGGGGGTTAGCAATCAGCCCCAGCATTTT
-	-	18	TRBJ1-6	TRBV27	CASSLSPNQGRADSPLHF	TGTGCCAGCAGTTTATCCCCAAATCAAGGGAGGGCTGATTCACCCCTCCACTTT
-	-	12	TRBJ1-2	TRBV15	CATSQAGYGYTF	TGTGCCACCAGTCAGGCAGGATATGGCTACACCTTC
-	-	12	TRBJ2-1	TRBV11-3	CASSLVGVEQFF	TGTGCCAGCAGCTTAGTCGGAGTCGAGCAGTTCTTC
-	-	15	TRBJ1-2	TRBV11-2	CASSVSTGGNYGYTF	TGTGCCAGCAGTGTCTCCACCGGGGGTAACTATGGCTACACCTTC
-	-	14	TRBJ1-1	TRBV27	CASRKSGRVTEAFF	TGTGCCAGCAGAAAGTCGGGACGGGTAACTGAAGCTTTCTTT
-	-	12	TRBJ2-7	TRBV19	CASSIVWGEQYF	TGTGCCAGTAGTATAGTGTGGGGCGAGCAGTACTTC
-	-	13	TRBJ2-5	TRBV27	CASSFSYQETQYF	TGTGCCAGCAGTTTCTCGTACCAAGAGACCCAGTACTTC
-	-	13	TRBJ1-2	TRBV2	CASSADSYYGYTF	TGTGCCAGCAGTGCGGACAGCTACTATGGCTACACCTTC
-	TRBD1	14	TRBJ1-2	TRBV7-2	CASSKDRESYGYTF	TGTGCCAGCAGCAAGGACAGGGAAAGCTATGGCTACACCTTC
-	TRBD1	14	TRBJ2-1	TRBV19	CASSITGQGHEQFF	TGTGCCAGTAGTATTACGGGACAGGGGCATGAGCAGTTCTTC
few	-	14	TRBJ2-7	TRBV10-3	CAISDRLAGYEQYF	TGTGCCATCAGTGACCGCCTAGCTGGCTACGAGCAGTACTTC
-	TRBD1	14	TRBJ1-4	TRBV6-1	CASSGQGGNEKLFF	TGTGCCAGCAGTGGACAGGGAGGGAATGAAAAACTGTTTTTT
-	-	14	TRBJ1-1	TRBV18	CASSAAGLNTEAFF	TGTGCCAGCTCCGCCGCGGGTCTGAACACTGAAGCTTTCTTT
-	-	13	TRBJ1-4	TRBV27	CASSFVGNEKLFF	TGTGCCAGCAGTTTTGTGGGAAATGAAAAACTGTTTTTT
few	-	15	TRBJ1-6	TRBV7-8	CASSPRQADNSPLHF	TGTGCCAGCAGCCCCCGCCAGGCAGATAATTCACCCCTCCACTTT
-	TRBD2	14	TRBJ2-3	TRBV19	CASRVAGMADTQYF	TGTGCCAGTAGGGTAGCGGGGATGGCAGATACGCAGTATTTT
-	TRBD2	15	TRBJ2-1	TRBV4-1	CASSQGGGSVTEQFF	TGCGCCAGCAGCCAGGGGGGGGGTTCGGTCACTGAGCAGTTCTTC